This record concerns one T cell receptor beta chain sequence. Its cognate antigen is unknown. There were healthy Caucasian individuals from Russia, aged roughly 6 to 90, serving as donors. Per sample, at least 5.5 micrograms of total RNA were extracted. This record belongs to a study of blood T cells in healthy people across ages. Through a sample-barcoded 5' primer and a J-beta primer mix, a second PCR was run for about 6 to 12 cycles. Unique molecular identifiers of 12 random nucleotides labeled each cDNA. TCRdb redid the calling of the 5' RACE reads with MiXCR, one entry per CDR3 protein. This sample has about 1 million distinct CDR3 sequences, with more than 35% found just once. CDR1 is SGDLS, CDR2 YYNGEE, per germline. The CDR3 has 18 residues. V gave up 2 bases and J gave up 0 bases; unmatched junction bases: 7. Study findings and constraints: TCR beta diversity, measured per million T cells, fell in a roughly linear way with age.

The origin of this receptor is a woman in her sixties or seventies in good health. The chain recombines TRBV9 with TRBJ1-5, with 11 nucleotides matching TRBD1. The source material was blood. The CDR3 DNA follows: TGTGCCAGCAGCGTGGGCATCGGACAGGGGGCTAGCAATCAGCCCCAGCATTTT. It yields the protein CASSVGIGQGASNQPQHF.